This T cell receptor (beta chain) was observed in a study of shared clonotypes between healthy human individuals. In the study overall: Three plates were used per donor for CD4 naive, three for CD4 memory, two for CD8 naive and one for CD8 memory.

Generated by immunoSEQ multiplex PCR, the TCRdb table keeps only in-frame clones and is missing some. Of fewer than 850,000 clones listed, around 72% were seen once; the top ten hold under 2%. Study-wide points: In this cohort, only blood was sampled, and tissue repertoires likely differ.

This CDR3 region has 17 residues. V dropped 4 bases and J dropped 5; count of bases not matched to a gene: 9. Germline assignment: CDR1 SGHVS and CDR2 FNYEAQ. Into CD45RA+ naive and CD45RA-negative memory subsets, the CD4+ cells were split. As to this clone: What it binds is not known.

Sample: memory CD4+ T cells sorted from blood. The subset: CD45RA-negative fraction. This TCR was sampled from a young woman in good health. The chain joins TRBV7-6 to TRBJ2-1, with TRBD2 identical over 12 bases. In nucleotides, the CDR3 is TGTGCCAGCAGCTCTCCCTTTGGACTAGCGGGGAACAATGAGCAGTTCTTC. It translates to CASSSPFGLAGNNEQFF.